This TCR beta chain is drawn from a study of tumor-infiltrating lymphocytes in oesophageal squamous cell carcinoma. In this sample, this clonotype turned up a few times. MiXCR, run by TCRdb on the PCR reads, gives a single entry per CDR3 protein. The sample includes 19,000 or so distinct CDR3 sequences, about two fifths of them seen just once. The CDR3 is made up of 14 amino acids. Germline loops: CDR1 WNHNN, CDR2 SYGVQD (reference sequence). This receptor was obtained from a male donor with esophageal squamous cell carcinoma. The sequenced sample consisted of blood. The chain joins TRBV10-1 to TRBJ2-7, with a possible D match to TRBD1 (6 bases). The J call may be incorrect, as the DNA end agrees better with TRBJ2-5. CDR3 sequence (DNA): TGCGCCAGCAGTCGGGACACCGACCAAGAGACCCAGTACTTC. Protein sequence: CASSRDTDQETQYF.